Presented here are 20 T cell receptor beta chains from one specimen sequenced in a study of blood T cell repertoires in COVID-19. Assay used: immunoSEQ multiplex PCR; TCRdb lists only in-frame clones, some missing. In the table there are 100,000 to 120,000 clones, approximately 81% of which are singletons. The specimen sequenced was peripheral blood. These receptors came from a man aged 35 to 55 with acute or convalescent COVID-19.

CDR3 sequence (DNA): TGTGCCACGTCCCGGGACAGGGGTACCAATCAGCCCCAGCATTTT. Its translation is CATSRDRGTNQPQHF. The rearrangement links TRBV28 to TRBJ1-5; 10 bases fit TRBD1. Unmatched junction bases numbered 9, after V lost 10 bases and J lost 3 bases. The V gene's germline CDR1 is MDHEN and CDR2 SYDVKM. The CDR3 runs to 15 residues. The full variable domain, in which reference TRBV28 and TRBJ1-5 provide the parts outside the CDR3, is DVKVTQSSRYLVKRTGEKVFLECVQDMDHENMFWYRQDPGLGLRLIYFSYDVKMKEKGDIPEGYSVSREKKERFSLILESASTNQTSMYLCATSRDRGTNQPQHFGDGTRLSIL.

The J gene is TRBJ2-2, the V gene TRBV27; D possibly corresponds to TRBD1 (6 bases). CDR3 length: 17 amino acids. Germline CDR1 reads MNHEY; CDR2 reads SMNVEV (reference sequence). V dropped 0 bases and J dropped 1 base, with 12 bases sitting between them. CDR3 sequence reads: CASSLSPGDGNTGELFF. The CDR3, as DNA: TGTGCCAGCAGTTTATCGCCAGGGGACGGGAACACCGGGGAGCTGTTTTTT.

The CDR3 nucleotides read TGCGCCAGCAGCCGATCCGACAGTAGCTCAAACTATGGCTACACCTTC. Its translation is CASSRSDSSSNYGYTF. The chain uses TRBV5-1 and TRBJ1-2, with D perhaps TRBD1 (5 bases). V was pared by 4 bases and J by 2 bases, with 18 bases between. CDR3 length: 16 residues. CDR1 and CDR2 (germline): SGHRS, YFSETQ.

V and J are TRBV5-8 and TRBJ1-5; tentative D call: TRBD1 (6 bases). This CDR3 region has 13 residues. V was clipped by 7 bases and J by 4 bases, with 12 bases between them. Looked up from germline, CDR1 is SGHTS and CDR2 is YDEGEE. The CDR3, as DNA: TGTGCCAGCGGTAAAGACAGGAATCAGCCCCAGCATTTT. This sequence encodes CASGKDRNQPQHF.

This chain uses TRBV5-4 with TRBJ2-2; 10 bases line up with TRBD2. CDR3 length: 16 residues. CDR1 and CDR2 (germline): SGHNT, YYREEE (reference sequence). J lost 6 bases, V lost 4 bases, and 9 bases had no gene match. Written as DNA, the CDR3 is TGTGCCAGCAGCGCCCAGCGGGGGGGCGCTGCCGGGGAGCTGTTTTTT. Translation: CASSAQRGGAAGELFF.

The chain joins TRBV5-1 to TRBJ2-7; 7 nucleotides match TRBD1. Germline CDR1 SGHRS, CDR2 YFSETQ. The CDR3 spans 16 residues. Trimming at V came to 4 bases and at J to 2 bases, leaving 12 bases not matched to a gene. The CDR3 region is CASSDQGQQHPYEQYF. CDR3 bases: TGCGCCAGCAGCGACCAGGGACAGCAACACCCCTACGAGCAGTACTTC.

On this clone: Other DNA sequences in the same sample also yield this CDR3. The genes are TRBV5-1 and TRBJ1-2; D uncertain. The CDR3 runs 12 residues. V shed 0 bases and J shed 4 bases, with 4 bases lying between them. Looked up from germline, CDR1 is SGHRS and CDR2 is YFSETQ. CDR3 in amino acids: CASSLDSYGYTF. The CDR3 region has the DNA TGCGCCAGCAGCTTGGACAGCTATGGCTACACCTTC.

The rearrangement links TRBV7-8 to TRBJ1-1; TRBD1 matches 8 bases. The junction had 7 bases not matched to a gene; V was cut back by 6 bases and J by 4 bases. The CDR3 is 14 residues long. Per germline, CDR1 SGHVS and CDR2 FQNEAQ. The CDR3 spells CASSHMQGATEAFF. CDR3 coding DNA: TGTGCCAGCAGTCACATGCAGGGGGCCACTGAAGCTTTCTTT. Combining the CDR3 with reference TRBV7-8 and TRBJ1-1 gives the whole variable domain GAGVSQSPRYKVAKRGQDVALRCDPISGHVSLFWYQQALGQGPEFLTYFQNEAQLDKSGLPSDRFFAERPEGSVSTLKIQRTQQEDSAVYLCASSHMQGATEAFFGQGTRLTVV.

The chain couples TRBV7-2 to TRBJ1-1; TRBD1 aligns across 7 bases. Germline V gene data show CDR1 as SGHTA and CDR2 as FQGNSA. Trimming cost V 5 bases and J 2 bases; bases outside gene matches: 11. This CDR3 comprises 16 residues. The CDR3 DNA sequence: TGTGCCAGCAGCACAGACAGGGAATACGGTAACACTGAAGCTTTCTTT. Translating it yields CASSTDREYGNTEAFF.

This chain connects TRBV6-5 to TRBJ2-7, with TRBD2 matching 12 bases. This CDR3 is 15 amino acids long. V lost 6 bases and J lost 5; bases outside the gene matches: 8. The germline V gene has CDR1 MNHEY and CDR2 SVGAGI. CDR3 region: CASRLAGGSPHEQYF. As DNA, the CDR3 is TGTGCCAGCAGACTAGCGGGGGGTTCCCCCCACGAGCAGTACTTC.

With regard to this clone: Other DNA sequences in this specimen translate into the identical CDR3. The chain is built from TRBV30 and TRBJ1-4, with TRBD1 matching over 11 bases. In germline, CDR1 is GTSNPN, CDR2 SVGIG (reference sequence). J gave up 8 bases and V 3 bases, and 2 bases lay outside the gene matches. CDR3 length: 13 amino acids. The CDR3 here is CAWSRDRGEKLFF. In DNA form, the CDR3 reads TGTGCCTGGAGCCGGGACAGGGGGGAAAAACTGTTTTTT.

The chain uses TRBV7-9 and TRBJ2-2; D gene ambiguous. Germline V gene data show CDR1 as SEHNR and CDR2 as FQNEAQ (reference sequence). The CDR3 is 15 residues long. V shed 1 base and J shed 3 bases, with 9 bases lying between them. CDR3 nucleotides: TGTGCCAGCAGCTTAGTCGCAAGCCACACCGGGGAGCTGTTTTTT. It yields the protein CASSLVASHTGELFF.

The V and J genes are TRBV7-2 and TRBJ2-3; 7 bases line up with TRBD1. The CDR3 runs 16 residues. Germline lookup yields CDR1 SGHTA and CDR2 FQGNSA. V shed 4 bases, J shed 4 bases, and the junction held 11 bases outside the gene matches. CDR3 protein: CASSSQRAQGADTQYF. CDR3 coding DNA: TGTGCCAGCAGCTCCCAACGGGCTCAGGGGGCAGATACGCAGTATTTT.

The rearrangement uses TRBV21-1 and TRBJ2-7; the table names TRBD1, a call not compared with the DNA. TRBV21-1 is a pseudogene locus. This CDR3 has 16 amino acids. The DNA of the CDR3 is TGTGCCAGCAGCACCCCCCACGGACAGGCAGACTACGAGCAGTACTTC. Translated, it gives CASSTPHGQADYEQYF.

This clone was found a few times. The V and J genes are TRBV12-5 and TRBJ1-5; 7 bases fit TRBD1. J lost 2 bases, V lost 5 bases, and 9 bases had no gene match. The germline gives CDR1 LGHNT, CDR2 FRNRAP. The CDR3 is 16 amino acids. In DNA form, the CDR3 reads TGTGCTAGTGGTGTACAGGGGATAGGGGGCAATCAGCCCCAGCATTTT. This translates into CASGVQGIGGNQPQHF.

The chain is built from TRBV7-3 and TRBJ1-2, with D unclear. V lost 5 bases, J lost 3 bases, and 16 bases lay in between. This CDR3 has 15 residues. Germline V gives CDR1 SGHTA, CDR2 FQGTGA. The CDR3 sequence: CASSPYISGYYGYTF. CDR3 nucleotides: TGTGCCAGCAGCCCCTACATATCAGGATACTATGGCTACACCTTC.

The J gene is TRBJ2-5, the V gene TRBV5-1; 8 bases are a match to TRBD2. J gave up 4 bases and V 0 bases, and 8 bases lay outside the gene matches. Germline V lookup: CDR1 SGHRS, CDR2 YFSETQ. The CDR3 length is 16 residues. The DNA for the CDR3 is TGCGCCAGCAGCTTGGCCCCGGGACTAGAGGGAGAGACCCAGTACTTC. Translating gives CASSLAPGLEGETQYF.

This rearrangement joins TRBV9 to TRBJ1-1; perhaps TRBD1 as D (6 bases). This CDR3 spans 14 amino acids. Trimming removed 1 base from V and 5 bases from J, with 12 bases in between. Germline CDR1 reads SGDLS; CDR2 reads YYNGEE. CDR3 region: CASSVQGGGTEAFF. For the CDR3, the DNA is TGTGCCAGCAGCGTACAGGGAGGGGGGACTGAAGCTTTCTTT.

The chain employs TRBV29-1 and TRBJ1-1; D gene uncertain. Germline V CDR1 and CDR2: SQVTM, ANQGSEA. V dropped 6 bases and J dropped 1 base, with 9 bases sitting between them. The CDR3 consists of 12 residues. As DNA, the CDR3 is TGCAGCGTCTCGGCGGGGAACACTGAAGCTTTCTTT. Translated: CSVSAGNTEAFF.

CDR3 amino acids: CASSIPGLAAQETQYF. CDR3 in DNA: TGTGCCAGCAGCATTCCGGGACTAGCGGCTCAAGAGACCCAGTACTTC. J is TRBJ2-5 and V is TRBV7-9; 11 bases are shared with TRBD2. CDR3 size: 16 residues. With V trimmed by 5 bases and J by 2 bases, 7 bases remained unmatched. The germline V gene has CDR1 SEHNR and CDR2 FQNEAQ (reference sequence).